A selection of T cell receptor beta chains follows, all from one sample in a study of PD-1 blockade in classical Hodgkin lymphoma. Generated by immunoSEQ multiplex PCR, the TCRdb table keeps only in-frame clones and is missing some. The sample contains more than 95,000 clones, 89% of which appear only once. The sequences come from peripheral blood mononuclear cells (PBMCs), collected before the fourth cycle of nivolumab. The receptors come from a human donor with classical Hodgkin lymphoma. CDR3s include the opening cysteine and the closing phenylalanine or tryptophan. D genes are given only for firm matches. Size values are once, few and many counts, or a class for expanded clones, and some rows have none.

j_call v_call d_call clone_size cdr3_length cdr3_nt cdr3_aa
TRBJ2-7 TRBV20-1 NA NA 11 TGCAGTGCTAGAGGCGCTTACGAGCAGTACTTC CSARGAYEQYF
TRBJ1-5 TRBV19 TRBD1 NA 19 TGTGCCAGTAGTATTCGCGCGACTAAGAGACAGGGGGCGAGTCAGCCCCAGCATTTT CASSIRATKRQGASQPQHF
TRBJ1-1 TRBV7-6 NA NA 15 TGTGCCAGCAGGAGGCAGGGACAACTGAACACTGAAGCTTTCTTT CASRRQGQLNTEAFF
TRBJ2-5 TRBV10-1 TRBD1 NA 15 TGCGCCAGCAGTGCCGGGACAGGGATCCAAGAGACCCAGTACTTC CASSAGTGIQETQYF
TRBJ2-7 TRBV27 NA NA 13 TGTGCCAGCAGGGGGCTAGCAACCTACGAGCAGTACTTC CASRGLATYEQYF
TRBJ1-2 TRBV21-1 NA NA 12 TGTGCCAGCGGGGGACGGCGGGATGGCTACACCTTC CASGGRRDGYTF
TRBJ1-2 TRBV4-1 NA NA 15 TGCGCCAGCAGCTCGAGGGGGGCCAGGGACTATGGCTACACCTTC CASSSRGARDYGYTF
TRBJ1-5 TRBV5-6 NA NA 15 TGTGCCAGCAGCTTGGGGGGGCTCAGCAATCAGCCCCAGCATTTT CASSLGGLSNQPQHF
TRBJ1-1 TRBV6-5 NA NA 15 TGTGCCAGCAGTTACTCGACGTCCAGGGGAGGTCAAGCTTTCTTT CASSYSTSRGGQAFF
TRBJ2-1 TRBV14 NA NA 12 TGTGCCAGCAGCCAAGGGCGAGTCGAGCAGTTCTTC CASSQGRVEQFF
TRBJ1-2 TRBV6-5 NA NA 15 TGTGCCAGCAGTTACGCCTTTCGGGACAAATTAGGCTACACCTTC CASSYAFRDKLGYTF
TRBJ2-1 TRBV30 TRBD2 NA 18 TGTGCCTGGAGTGTACTAACTAGCGGGACGCGATCCTACAATGAGCAGTTCTTC CAWSVLTSGTRSYNEQFF
TRBJ2-2 TRBV19 TRBD2 NA 14 TGTAGTACTAGCGGGAGGGGAGGGACCGGGGAGCTGTTTTTT CSTSGRGGTGELFF
TRBJ1-2 TRBV30 NA NA 10 TGTGCCTGGGAAGGGCATGGCTACACCTTC CAWEGHGYTF
TRBJ2-7 TRBV28 TRBD1 once 17 TGTGCCAGCAGTTCCCATCCCGGACAAGACAGGGCCTACGAGCAGTACTTC CASSSHPGQDRAYEQYF
TRBJ1-1 TRBV7-9 NA NA 15 TGTGCCAGCAGCTTAGCAGGGGCGATGAACACTGAAGCTTTCTTT CASSLAGAMNTEAFF
TRBJ1-1 TRBV2 NA once 13 TGTGCCAGCGCTTTAGAGGTGGGCACTGAAGCTTTCTTT CASALEVGTEAFF
TRBJ2-7 TRBV28 TRBD1 NA 15 TGTGCCAGCAGTTCCCCGAGGGGGCTCACTTACGAGCAGTACTTC CASSSPRGLTYEQYF
TRBJ1-1 TRBV5-1 TRBD1 NA 17 TGCGCCAGCAGCTTGGGGGGGACGACAGGGCTTGGCACTGAAGCTTTCTTT CASSLGGTTGLGTEAFF
TRBJ1-4 TRBV7-9 NA NA 16 TGTGCCAGCAGCTTCTCCTTACTTAGTTCTAATGAAAAACTGTTTTTT CASSFSLLSSNEKLFF
TRBJ1-2 TRBV19 TRBD1 NA 15 TGTGCCAGTAGCTCGACAGGGGCGGTATTTGCTGGCTACACCTTC CASSSTGAVFAGYTF
TRBJ2-1 TRBV25-1 NA NA 17 TGTGCCAGCAGTCTTCCTTTAGCGCCAGGCTCCTACAATGAGCAGTTCTTC CASSLPLAPGSYNEQFF
TRBJ2-2 TRBV4-2 NA NA 13 TGTGCCAGCAGCCAAGACGCCTCCGGGGAGCTGTTTTTT CASSQDASGELFF
TRBJ1-1 TRBV19 TRBD1 NA 16 TGTGCCAGTAGTATAGTCCGGGGGACAGGGAGGACTGAAGCTTTCTTT CASSIVRGTGRTEAFF
TRBJ1-4 TRBV6-1 NA NA 14 TGTGCCGGCAGCCGTGGCCTAGAAAATGAAAAACTGTTTTTT CAGSRGLENEKLFF
TRBJ1-1 TRBV19 NA NA 14 TGTGCCAGTAGGGTCGGGCCCGTTGGCACTGAAGCTTTCTTT CASRVGPVGTEAFF
TRBJ2-2 TRBV5-1 NA NA 14 TGCGCCAGCAGAACGGGACTGAACACCGGGGAGCTGTTTTTT CASRTGLNTGELFF
TRBJ2-3 TRBV4-1 TRBD1 NA 16 TGCGCCAGCAGCCACTTCACGGGACAGGGAAAAGATACGCAGTATTTT CASSHFTGQGKDTQYF
TRBJ2-7 TRBV10-1 TRBD1 NA 16 TGCGCCAGCAGCGATACAGGGGGCGCGTCCATCTACGAGCAGTACTTC CASSDTGGASIYEQYF
TRBJ1-2 TRBV2 NA NA 13 TGTGCCAGCAGTGCAAGGGGGATCTATGGCTACACCTTC CASSARGIYGYTF
TRBJ1-1 TRBV19 NA NA 13 TGTGCCAGTAGTATCACCGGGAAGGCTGAAGCTTTCTTT CASSITGKAEAFF
TRBJ2-7 TRBV5-1 TRBD1 NA 15 TGCGCCAGCAGCTTGTGGACAGGGGGTACCTACGAGCAGTACTTC CASSLWTGGTYEQYF
TRBJ2-5 TRBV7-2 NA NA 12 TGTGCCAGCAGCTTAGCATACGAGACCCAGTACTTC CASSLAYETQYF
TRBJ2-3 TRBV29-1 TRBD1 NA 14 TGCAGCGCTGACAGGGGGCGCAGCCCAGATACGCAGTATTTT CSADRGRSPDTQYF
TRBJ2-1 TRBV5-4 NA NA 13 TGTGCCAGCAGCGCTGGCTCAACCTCAGAGCAGTTCTTC CASSAGSTSEQFF
TRBJ1-3 TRBV18 NA NA 17 TGTGCCAGCTCCCACACTGCTCAGGGTTACTCTGGAAACACCATATATTTT CASSHTAQGYSGNTIYF
TRBJ2-1 TRBV18 NA once 14 TGTGCCAGCTCACTCGGCGGGTCGAACAATGAGCAGTTCTTC CASSLGGSNNEQFF
TRBJ1-2 TRBV30 TRBD1 few 14 TGTGCCTGGAGTGTAAAGGGGGCTGGACGTGGCTACACCTTC CAWSVKGAGRGYTF
TRBJ2-1 TRBV18 NA once 12 TGTGCCAGCTCACCCACGGACAATGAGCAGTTCTTC CASSPTDNEQFF
TRBJ2-7 TRBV7-6 NA NA 12 TGTGCCAGCAGCATAAGGGTAAACGAGCAGTACTTC CASSIRVNEQYF
TRBJ2-7 TRBV6-5 TRBD1 NA 16 TGTGCCAGCAGTTCCGATGCGGGTCAGGGGGCCTACGAGCAGTACTTC CASSSDAGQGAYEQYF
TRBJ1-1 TRBV5-1 TRBD1 NA 15 TGCGCCAGCAGCCCGGCAGGCCAGGGGGGCACTGAAGCTTTCTTT CASSPAGQGGTEAFF
TRBJ2-7 TRBV27 NA NA 14 TGTGCCAGCAGTTTAACCGGGTACTCCTACGAGCAGTACTTC CASSLTGYSYEQYF
TRBJ2-3 TRBV7-9 TRBD2 NA 16 TGTGCCAGCACCTGGGGACTAGCGGAGAGCACAGATACGCAGTATTTT CASTWGLAESTDTQYF
TRBJ2-3 TRBV9 TRBD2 NA 14 TGTGCCAGCGGGAAGACTAGCCGGACAGATACGCAGTATTTT CASGKTSRTDTQYF
TRBJ2-3 TRBV5-1 TRBD2 NA 15 TGCGCCAGCAGCTTTAGCGGGAGAAATGAAGATACGCAGTATTTT CASSFSGRNEDTQYF